These 19 T cell receptor beta chains came from one sample sequenced in a study of regulatory T cells in long-lasting Graves disease. Construction of TCR beta libraries relied on iRepertoire HTBI primers and on Arm-PCR targeting CDR3 regions. TCRdb reanalysed the multiplex PCR reads using MiXCR and keeps one entry per CDR3 protein. The sample lists around 400,000 distinct CDR3 sequences, 21% occurring once. Time point reported: persistent/refractory GD, antithyroid drugs over 5 years with positive TRAb. The TCR library was made from RNA that had been extracted from PBMCs in TRIzol. The sequenced sample was peripheral blood mononuclear cells (PBMCs), obtained when the disease was refractory, from a patient treated with antithyroid drugs. The receptors stem from a female donor with Graves disease.

Details on this clonotype: A much larger clone sits a single nucleotide away, making a read error possible. The V call is TRBV12-3 or TRBV12-4, the J call TRBJ2-5; 9 bases agree with TRBD1. CDR3 length equals 13 residues. V shed 7 bases and J 7 bases; nucleotides not matched to a gene: 7. The CDR3 sequence: CASTSTGGGTQYF. CDR3 sequence (DNA): TGTGCCAGCACTTCGACAGGGGGGGGGACCCAGTACTTC.

This clonotype has only a few counts. The chain is built from TRBV9 and TRBJ2-5, with 7 bases fitting TRBD2. The DNA end is more similar to TRBJ2-1, so the J call may be wrong. The CDR3 is 17 residues long. The germline V gene has CDR1 SGDLS and CDR2 YYNGEE. The DNA for the CDR3 is TGTGCCAGCAGCGTTGGGGACTACCTAAGCTTGCCCTATGAGCAGTTCTTC. Translation: CASSVGDYLSLPYEQFF.

This clonotype appeared a few times. The V and J genes are TRBV2 and TRBJ2-3, with 15 bases matching TRBD2. Trimming at V came to 6 bases and at J to 5 bases, leaving 12 bases not matched to a gene. Germline values: CDR1 SNHLY, CDR2 FYNNEI. This CDR3 contains 18 residues. CDR3 DNA sequence: TGTGCCAGCAGCGGTCCCCGAGGACTAGCGGGAGGGTTAGATACGCAGTATTTT. Translation: CASSGPRGLAGGLDTQYF.

This chain uses TRBV27 with TRBJ1-5; D is unclear. The CDR3 has 14 amino acids. V lost 5 bases, J lost 6 bases, and 14 bases lay in between. Germline loops: CDR1 MNHEY, CDR2 SMNVEV (reference sequence). CDR3 amino acids: CASSPTVPVQPQHF. Here the CDR3 DNA reads TGTGCCAGCAGTCCAACCGTTCCAGTTCAGCCCCAGCATTTT.

This clonotype has ten or more counts. This chain connects TRBV11-2 to TRBJ1-1; D not certain. Germline V lookup: CDR1 SGHAT, CDR2 FQNNGV. Trimming pared 4 bases from V and 3 bases from J, leaving 12 bases between. The length of the CDR3 is 14 residues. CDR3 residues: CASSSEGFYTEAFF. Written as DNA, the CDR3 is TGTGCCAGCAGCTCAGAGGGATTCTACACTGAAGCTTTCTTT. Together with reference TRBV11-2 and TRBJ1-1, the CDR3 gives the full variable domain: EAGVAQSPRYKIIEKRQSVAFWCNPISGHATLYWYQQILGQGPKLLIQFQNNGVVDDSQLPKDRFSAERLKGVDSTLKIQPAKLEDSAVYLCASSSEGFYTEAFFGQGTRLTVV.

This chain connects TRBV6-1 to TRBJ2-3; the match to TRBD2 covers 15 bases. The CDR3 is 16 residues long. CDR1 MNHNS and CDR2 SASEGT come from the germline V gene. Trimming removed 5 bases from V and 4 bases from J; junction bases left unmatched: 4. The DNA for the CDR3 is TGTGCCAGCAGTCAGGGACTAGCGGGAGGCCCAGATACGCAGTATTTT. Protein: CASSQGLAGGPDTQYF.

This clonotype was seen ten or more times. The chain employs TRBV28 and TRBJ2-7; D possibly uses TRBD1 or TRBD2 (5 bases each). Trimming took off 10 bases at V and 4 bases at J, with 17 bases between the two ends. Germline CDR1 reads MDHEN; CDR2 reads SYDVKM. The CDR3 loop spans 13 amino acids. The chain's CDR3 is CATGVLGVYEQYF. Written as DNA, the CDR3 is TGTGCCACCGGGGTTCTGGGGGTGTACGAGCAGTACTTC.

The chain is built from TRBV18 and TRBJ2-7; D might be TRBD2 (6 bases). Germline V gene data show CDR1 as KGHSH and CDR2 as LQKENI. V was clipped by 3 bases and J by 3 bases, with 9 bases between them. The CDR3 spans 13 residues. The CDR3 region has the DNA TGTGCCAGCTCACCGGAGACTAGCTACGAGCAGTACTTC. Translation: CASSPETSYEQYF.

The chain joins TRBV27 to TRBJ2-1; D tentatively reads TRBD1 or TRBD2 (5 bases each). Germline lookup yields CDR1 MNHEY and CDR2 SMNVEV (reference sequence). CDR3 length equals 15 residues. Trimming took off 2 bases at V and 6 bases at J, with 14 bases between the two ends. The CDR3 coding sequence is TGTGCCAGCAGTTTAGGGGGTGGGAGTTCCAATGAGCAGTTCTTC. As protein: CASSLGGGSSNEQFF.

The rearrangement links TRBV2 to TRBJ1-5; no reliable D call. Trimming stripped 6 bases from V and 9 bases from J, with 12 bases between. Looked up from germline, CDR1 is SNHLY and CDR2 is FYNNEI. CDR3 size: 12 residues. The CDR3 is CASRALQGPQHF. CDR3 DNA sequence: TGTGCCAGCAGGGCACTTCAAGGGCCCCAGCATTTT.

CDR3: CASSARGAPLSGNTIYF. The CDR3 region has the DNA TGTGCCAGCAGCGCGCGAGGGGCTCCCCTCTCGGGAAACACCATATATTTT. This chain links TRBV7-9 with TRBJ1-3; D might be TRBD1 (5 bases). V lost 5 bases and J lost 4, with 21 bases in between. This CDR3 contains 17 residues. The germline gives CDR1 SEHNR, CDR2 FQNEAQ (reference sequence).

The chain recombines TRBV27 with TRBJ2-7; tentative D call: TRBD2 (6 bases). V lost 5 bases and J 9 bases, leaving 26 bases between the germline ends. Germline V gene data show CDR1 as MNHEY and CDR2 as SMNVEV (reference sequence). The CDR3 consists of 16 residues. CDR3 amino acids: CASSPNPTSLSGPQYF. The CDR3 DNA reads TGTGCCAGCAGTCCAAATCCGACTAGTTTGTCGGGTCCGCAGTACTTC.

This rearrangement joins TRBV19 to TRBJ2-2; no reliable D call. V lost 6 bases and J 1 base, leaving 9 bases between the germline ends. The germline V gene encodes CDR1 LNHDA and CDR2 SQIVND (reference sequence). There are 14 residues in the CDR3. The CDR3 is CASRHSLNTGELFF. CDR3 DNA: TGTGCCAGTAGGCACAGTTTGAACACCGGGGAGCTGTTTTTT.

This clonotype was picked up many times. This chain connects TRBV28 to TRBJ2-7, with TRBD2 identical over 16 bases. Germline lookup yields CDR1 MDHEN and CDR2 SYDVKM. The CDR3 has 17 residues. V trimming: 6 bases; J trimming: 0 bases; junction bases outside the gene matches: 5. This chain's CDR3 is CASRTGLAGGSSYEQYF. The CDR3 DNA reads TGTGCCAGCAGGACGGGACTAGCGGGGGGGAGCTCCTACGAGCAGTACTTC. The variable domain in full, with the rest retrieved from reference TRBV28 and TRBJ2-7, is DVKVTQSSRYLVKRTGEKVFLECVQDMDHENMFWYRQDPGLGLRLIYFSYDVKMKEKGDIPEGYSVSREKKERFSLILESASTNQTSMYLCASRTGLAGGSSYEQYFGPGTRLTVT.

This clonotype was seen many times. The chain's CDR3 is CARPSGGSLDYGYTF. Here the CDR3 DNA reads TGTGCCAGACCCTCGGGAGGGAGCCTTGACTATGGCTACACCTTC. The chain carries TRBV2 and TRBJ1-2, with no clear D. This CDR3 is built from 15 residues. Looked up from germline, CDR1 is SNHLY and CDR2 is FYNNEI. Trimming left V 9 bases short and J 3 bases short, with 20 bases between.

This chain connects TRBV19 to TRBJ1-6; D uncertain. The CDR3 covers 14 residues. Trimming pared 5 bases from V and 8 bases from J, leaving 13 bases between. Germline lookup yields CDR1 LNHDA and CDR2 SQIVND (reference sequence). CDR3 sequence: CASSPSSGDSPLHF. As DNA, the CDR3 is TGTGCCAGTAGTCCCTCCAGTGGGGATTCACCCCTCCACTTT.

V and J are TRBV5-5 and TRBJ2-7, with D perhaps matching TRBD1 or TRBD2 (6 bases each). V lost 2 bases, J lost 12 bases, and 15 bases lay in between. Germline CDR1 and CDR2: SGHKS and YYEKEE (reference sequence). This CDR3 spans 12 amino acids. In nucleotides, the CDR3 is TGTGCCAGCAGCTTAGCCGGGGGCATGATGTACTTC. Its protein is CASSLAGGMMYF.

This clonotype has more than one count but fewer than ten. This chain links TRBV11-2 with TRBJ2-7; a possible D gene is TRBD1 (6 bases). The germline gives CDR1 SGHAT, CDR2 FQNNGV. The CDR3 loop spans 17 amino acids. V was clipped by 5 bases and J by 1 base, with 21 bases between them. The CDR3 nucleotides read TGTGCCAGCAGCCTCAGACCCATATTAGACAGGTCCTACGAGCAGTACTTC. Residues: CASSLRPILDRSYEQYF.

This clonotype has a single count. In nucleotides, the CDR3 is TGTGCCAGCGCCCTAGCGGGAGGTTGGGAGACCCAGTACTTC. This codes for CASALAGGWETQYF. The V call is TRBV11-3, the J call TRBJ2-5, with 11 bases aligning to TRBD2. CDR1 and CDR2 from the germline V gene are SGHNT and YENEEA. With V trimmed by 8 bases and J by 5 bases, 7 bases remained unmatched. The CDR3 sequence is 14 residues long.